This record concerns one T cell receptor beta chain sequence. This clonotype has only a few counts. This clone's antigen is unknown. No base-level quality is on record; no much larger clone is a single base apart. This sample was taken from a study of T-cell memory formation after mild COVID-19 (dated by TCRdb to the early 2020s). Study-level background: Most TCR sequence clusters were specific to one of the two donors. In two donors, T-cell clones that expanded and contracted after mild COVID-19 were followed by sequencing TCRalpha and TCRbeta repertoires longitudinally. The cohort comprised two young, previously healthy adult volunteers, one female and one male. Results and caveats for the whole study, not just this receptor: Clones that contracted from day 15 to 85 showed balanced CD4/CD8 phenotypes, whereas a second wave of clones that expanded from day 15 to 37 leaned towards CD4+. The detection of some responding clones in pre-infection memory suggests that pre-existing cross-reactive memory T cells joined the SARS-CoV-2 response. The study covered only a couple of mild cases, and larger cohorts including severe cases with pre-infection samples were considered necessary. The second-wave clones that peaked on day 37 were not confirmed to be SARS-CoV-2 specific. Contracting CD4+ clones were found mainly in CM and EM memory subsets, while CD8+ clones were enriched in EMRA.

These reads were obtained on an Illumina NovaSeq 6000. TCRalpha and TCRbeta cDNA libraries were built by 5'RACE with constant-segment primers, adding sample barcodes and unique molecular identifiers. Trizol reagent was used to extract RNA from every sample. Amplification of the libraries took two PCR steps, and the second step added a second sample barcode plus Illumina TruSeq adapters. Sequencing of libraries was performed on an Illumina NovaSeq with 2 x 150 bp paired-end reads. In the authors' own workflow: Reads were demultiplexed and collapsed into UMI-guided consensus sequences with migec v1.2.7. Using mixcr v2.1.11, UMI consensuses were aligned to TRA and TRB V and J templates and then assembled into clonotypes. Clonotypes were classified as expanded or contracted when called significant by both edgeR and NoisET, with noise models trained on biological replicates. For edgeR calls, the thresholds were a false discovery rate-adjusted p below 0.01 and a log2 fold-change of 1. As an exploratory analysis of dynamics, max-normalized trajectories of the 1000 most abundant clonotypes were examined with PCA combined with hierarchical clustering. Each responding clone was given a CD4 or CD8 phenotype based on the CD4+ and CD8+ repertoires, which had been sequenced separately. The public reads were quality trimmed at Q25 with fastp and then assembled into clones with MiXCR by TCRdb, keeping productive beta chains. Records with the same CDR3 protein are collapsed into one entry carrying the most frequent genes and DNA. Here the V and J calls rest on TCRdb's processing, not on the authors' analysis. Present in this sample are roughly 100,000 distinct CDR3 sequences, about 14% of which were seen just once. Of the sample, approximately 40% falls within the top ten clones.

CDR1 SEHNR and CDR2 FQNEAQ were looked up in the germline V gene (reference sequence). There are 14 amino acids in the CDR3, from cysteine to phenylalanine inclusive. Solely the CDR3 DNA is kept, with 42 bases framed from the first base. V and J are trimmed by 7 bases and 3 bases, and the gene matches miss 5 bases of the junction. Ficoll-Paque density gradient centrifugation was the method used to isolate PBMCs. Recombination joined TRBV7-9 with TRBJ2-2; TRBD2 lines up with 7 middle nucleotides. This sequence originates from a man aged 18 to 29 who had mild COVID-19 (a few samples of this study predate the infection). The sample titles of this study are shuffled in the database, so cell type and time point are left out; the donor was told from shared clones. Sequencing used PBMCs or a T cell subset sorted from them (not recorded which). The nucleotide sequence reads as follows: TGTGCCAGCACCCTTCGGGGGGACACCGGGGAGCTGTTTTTT. It specifies CASTLRGDTGELFF.